A single sample is the source of the 29 T cell receptor beta chains below, sequenced in a study of T cell repertoires in cytomegalovirus infection. These receptors have no identified antigens. From the reads, TCRdb called clonotypes with MiXCR, one entry per CDR3 protein. The data hold around 69,000 distinct CDR3 sequences, with around 27% observed a single time. Sample: CD8+ T cells from cultured PBMCs, taken from culture after CMV antigen stimulation. The receptors come from a human donor in good health (CMV status not recorded). Some clones in this sample may be carry-over from other donors' samples.

DNA of the CDR3: TGTGCCAGCAGCTTACCGGCAGGGCTTAATGAAAAACTGTTTTTT. Translating it yields CASSLPAGLNEKLFF. This sequence joins TRBV7-9 and TRBJ1-4; D may be TRBD1 (5 bases). Germline V gene sequence: CDR1 SEHNR, CDR2 FQNEAQ (reference sequence). The CDR3 contains 15 residues. V was trimmed by 2 bases and J by 4 bases, leaving 11 bases between them.

The rearrangement links TRBV12-3 or TRBV12-4 to TRBJ1-5; 12 nucleotides line up with TRBD1. CDR3 length: 14 residues. With V trimmed by 6 bases and J by 7 bases, 4 bases remained unmatched. CDR3 sequence: CASRGQGAGQPQHF. CDR3 nucleotide sequence: TGTGCCAGCAGGGGACAGGGGGCAGGACAGCCCCAGCATTTT.

Of note for this clonotype: This may arise from a read error, as a much more abundant clone is one base away. The J gene is TRBJ2-7, the V gene TRBV7-2, with D unclear. The ends were cut back, 3 bases at V and 2 bases at J, with 8 bases in the middle. Germline CDR1 and CDR2: SGHTA and FQGNSA. CDR3 length: 13 amino acids. The CDR3 nucleotides read TGTGCCAGCAGCTTTGCAATAGCCTACGAGCAGTACTTC. Translated: CASSFAIAYEQYF.

The chain combines TRBV3-1 with TRBJ1-4, with D perhaps matching TRBD1 (6 bases). Per germline, CDR1 LGHDT and CDR2 YNNKEL (reference sequence). Trimming shortened V by 4 bases and J by 5 bases, and 14 bases separated the two germline ends. The CDR3 contains 15 residues. CDR3 nucleotide sequence: TGTGCCAGCAGCCCCTTAGGGGACACGAATGAAAAACTGTTTTTT. It is translated as CASSPLGDTNEKLFF.

DNA for the CDR3: TGTGCCAGCAGCGTCTGGGATAGCGGGACTAGCACAGATACGCAGTATTTT. Protein sequence: CASSVWDSGTSTDTQYF. V usage is TRBV9 and J usage is TRBJ2-3, with TRBD2 matching over 8 bases. The CDR3 has 17 amino acids. Germline V CDR1 and CDR2: SGDLS, YYNGEE. Trimming at V came to 2 bases and at J to 0 bases, leaving 8 bases not matched to a gene.

This clonotype appeared a few times. The J gene is TRBJ2-7, the V gene TRBV7-9, with 8 bases matching TRBD1. The CDR3 covers 12 residues. With V trimmed by 5 bases and J by 11 bases, 8 bases remained unmatched. Per germline, CDR1 SEHNR and CDR2 FQNEAQ (reference sequence). DNA of the CDR3: TGTGCCAGCAGCCCAGGGACAGGCGAAAAGTACTTC. This encodes CASSPGTGEKYF.

Concerning this clonotype itself: One junction end does not reproduce the germline sequence, and a read error may be involved. This chain uses TRBV27 with TRBJ2-3; TRBD2 aligns across 9 bases. This CDR3 region has 15 residues. From germline, CDR1 is MNHEY and CDR2 SMNVEV (reference sequence). CDR3 DNA sequence: TGTGTCAGCAGTTCAGTTAGCGGGAGATCAGATACGCAGTATTTT. It is translated as CVSSSVSGRSDTQYF.

This clonotype was recorded many times. The chain recombines TRBV6-2 or TRBV6-3 with TRBJ2-7; unclear D gene. Germline V gene sequence: CDR1 MNHEY, CDR2 SVGEGT. V dropped 5 bases and J dropped 4 bases, with 9 bases sitting between them. The CDR3 extends over 12 amino acids. The CDR3 region is CASSADGYEQYF. The CDR3 DNA follows: TGTGCCAGCAGTGCGGACGGTTACGAGCAGTACTTC.

This clonotype was counted a few times. The rearrangement links TRBV11-3 to TRBJ2-2; 8 nucleotides line up with TRBD1. Per the germline V gene, CDR1 is SGHNT and CDR2 is YENEEA. The CDR3 sequence is 15 residues long. V was pared by 6 bases and J by 0 bases, with 3 bases of the junction left unmatched. The CDR3 sequence is CASRRTGSNTGELFF. CDR3 DNA: TGTGCCAGCAGGCGGACAGGGTCGAACACCGGGGAGCTGTTTTTT.

The rearrangement uses TRBV27 and TRBJ2-6; D is unresolved. There are 13 residues in the CDR3. The V gene lost 5 bases and the J gene lost 3 bases, with 5 bases spanning the gap. The germline V gene has CDR1 MNHEY and CDR2 SMNVEV (reference sequence). The CDR3 spells CASSPNGANVLTF. CDR3 nucleotide sequence: TGTGCCAGCAGTCCCAATGGGGCCAACGTCCTGACTTTC.

The V call is TRBV4-3, the J call TRBJ2-1; 8 bases fit TRBD2. CDR3 length: 21 amino acids. Germline CDR1 is LGHNA and CDR2 is YSLEER. V was clipped by 4 bases and J by 5 bases; unmatched bases: 25. The CDR3 reads CASSREPPGREAPNVHNEQFF. Written as DNA, the CDR3 is TGCGCCAGCAGCCGAGAGCCGCCCGGGCGGGAGGCTCCCAATGTCCACAATGAGCAGTTCTTC.

The chain combines TRBV7-9 with TRBJ1-2; D gene unclear. V was pared by 6 bases and J by 6 bases, with 5 bases between. There are 10 residues in the CDR3. Germline V gene lookup returns CDR1 SEHNR and CDR2 FQNEAQ (reference sequence). CDR3 DNA: TGTGCCAGCAGAGGAAATGGCTACACCTTC. Protein sequence: CASRGNGYTF.

This clonotype was detected a few times. The chain combines TRBV19 with TRBJ2-2; 11 positions match TRBD2. V trimming: 2 bases; J trimming: 0 bases; junction bases outside the gene matches: 5. The CDR3 is made up of 18 amino acids. Looked up from germline, CDR1 is LNHDA and CDR2 is SQIVND (reference sequence). The CDR3 sequence is CASSILLAGVTNTGELFF. CDR3 DNA sequence: TGTGCCAGTAGTATATTACTAGCGGGAGTAACGAACACCGGGGAGCTGTTTTTT.

The CDR3 here is CASSSGQGGGTEAFF. DNA for the CDR3: TGCGCCAGCAGCTCCGGACAGGGCGGGGGCACTGAAGCTTTCTTT. This chain connects TRBV5-1 to TRBJ1-1; 8 bases line up with TRBD1. V shed 3 bases and J 4 bases; nucleotides not matched to a gene: 8. The length of the CDR3 is 15 residues. Per germline, CDR1 SGHRS and CDR2 YFSETQ.

This rearrangement joins TRBV15 to TRBJ2-7; possible D gene TRBD1, 5 bases. This CDR3 region has 14 residues. Germline CDR1 LNHNV, CDR2 YYDKDF (reference sequence). Trimming took 5 bases from V and 2 from J, leaving 13 bases between them. CDR3 nucleotide sequence: TGTGCCACCAGCCCCAGGGTCACGACCTACGAGCAGTACTTC. Translating it yields CATSPRVTTYEQYF. Complete variable domain (other parts from reference TRBV15 and TRBJ2-7): DAMVIQNPRYQVTQFGKPVTLSCSQTLNHNVMYWYQQKSSQAPKLLFHYYDKDFNNEADTPDNFQSRRPNTSFCFLDIRSPGLGDTAMYLCATSPRVTTYEQYFGPGTRLTVT.

This clonotype showed up just once. At one boundary the junction diverges from the germline segment, which might be a read error. V and J are TRBV19 and TRBJ2-1, with 7 nucleotides matching TRBD1. CDR3 length equals 13 residues. Germline-derived CDR1 and CDR2 are LNHDA and SQIVND (reference sequence). CDR3: CASSLRQGDERFF. The CDR3 nucleotides are TGTGCCAGTAGCCTAAGACAGGGTGATGAGCGGTTCTTC.

This clonotype was seen more than once but under ten times. V usage is TRBV27 and J usage is TRBJ2-7, with D unclear. This CDR3 is 13 amino acids long. Trimming took 5 bases from V and 0 from J, leaving 8 bases between them. In germline, CDR1 is MNHEY, CDR2 SMNVEV (reference sequence). CDR3 bases: TGTGCCAGCAGTCTAGACATCTCCTACGAGCAGTACTTC. Translated: CASSLDISYEQYF.

This clonotype was picked up many times. This chain uses TRBV7-2 with TRBJ2-7; no firm D call. Germline V gene data show CDR1 as SGHTA and CDR2 as FQGNSA. This CDR3 spans 14 amino acids. Trimming removed 8 bases from V and 2 bases from J, with 16 bases in between. This CDR3 reads CASALGSLTYEQYF. The CDR3 DNA sequence: TGTGCCAGCGCCCTGGGGTCTCTTACCTACGAGCAGTACTTC.

The chain joins TRBV30 to TRBJ2-3; 9 nucleotides match TRBD1. The CDR3 runs 16 residues. The trim removed 3 bases at V and 6 bases at J, leaving 13 bases unmatched. Germline CDR1 GTSNPN, CDR2 SVGIG (reference sequence). The CDR3: CAWREPGTGPEDTQYF. As DNA, the CDR3 is TGTGCCTGGAGAGAACCCGGGACAGGGCCGGAGGATACGCAGTATTTT.

In this sample, this clonotype turned up many times. The rearrangement joins TRBV7-2 to TRBJ2-3; 12 bases align to TRBD2. Germline loops: CDR1 SGHTA, CDR2 FQGNSA. The CDR3 totals 15 residues. The V gene end was trimmed by 3 bases and the J gene end by 4 bases; junction bases not matched to a gene: 2. The CDR3 protein is CASSFSSGRADTQYF. CDR3 DNA: TGTGCCAGCAGCTTCTCTAGCGGGAGGGCAGATACGCAGTATTTT.

This clonotype was counted between two and nine times. This rearrangement joins TRBV4-1 to TRBJ1-5; the match to TRBD1 covers 7 bases. With V trimmed by 0 bases and J by 0 bases, 5 bases remained unmatched. The CDR3 is 17 amino acids. Germline loops: CDR1 MGHRA, CDR2 YSYEKL. CDR3 loop: CASSQESQGVSNQPQHF. The CDR3 coding sequence is TGCGCCAGCAGCCAAGAATCCCAGGGGGTTAGCAATCAGCCCCAGCATTTT.

This clonotype came up many times. The chain combines TRBV7-9 with TRBJ2-7; D remains unclear. Per germline, CDR1 SEHNR and CDR2 FQNEAQ (reference sequence). This CDR3 contains 15 residues. V was clipped by 5 bases and J by 3 bases, with 17 bases between them. The CDR3 region is CASSPAMDGLYEQYF. The CDR3 nucleotides are TGTGCCAGCAGCCCAGCGATGGACGGTCTCTACGAGCAGTACTTC.

This chain joins TRBV27 and TRBJ2-1, with 8 positions matching TRBD2. This CDR3 has 16 amino acids. The germline V gene encodes CDR1 MNHEY and CDR2 SMNVEV (reference sequence). Trimming cost V 5 bases and J 4 bases; bases outside gene matches: 10. CDR3 in DNA: TGTGCCAGCAGTAGTTACCCGGGACTAGAATACAATGAGCAGTTCTTC. Encoded protein: CASSSYPGLEYNEQFF.

This clonotype appeared many times. CDR3 coding DNA: TGTGCCAGCAGCCAAGGTGGGGTAACCGGGGAGCTGTTTTTT. It yields the protein CASSQGGVTGELFF. This chain links TRBV4-2 with TRBJ2-2; D call uncertain. This CDR3 comprises 14 residues. Per the germline V gene, CDR1 is LGHNA and CDR2 is YNFKEQ. The V end was cut by 1 base, the J end by 5 bases, with 8 bases between.

This clonotype is medium-sized (0.01 to 0.1%) in the sample. The chain carries TRBV7-8 and TRBJ2-5; D possibly corresponds to TRBD1 (6 bases). Deletions cut 1 base from V and 2 bases from J, with 11 bases between. CDR1 SGHVS and CDR2 FQNEAQ come from the germline V gene. This CDR3 contains 15 residues. DNA for the CDR3: TGTGCCAGCAGCTTAGAGGGGGAGTGGCAAGAGACCCAGTACTTC. Translated, it gives CASSLEGEWQETQYF.

This clonotype was seen more than once but under ten times. The chain joins TRBV6-5 to TRBJ2-3, with 12 bases matching TRBD2. From germline, CDR1 is MNHEY and CDR2 SVGAGI. J gave up 0 bases and V 2 bases, and 18 bases lay outside the gene matches. This CDR3 region has 22 residues. As DNA, the CDR3 is TGTGCCAGCAGTTACCAAACAATCCCGACTAGCGGGGGAACTCATAGCACAGATACGCAGTATTTT. Translation gives CASSYQTIPTSGGTHSTDTQYF.

This clonotype has only a few counts. V and J are TRBV6-2 or TRBV6-3 and TRBJ2-7; D may be TRBD2 (6 bases). Germline CDR1 and CDR2: MNHEY and SVGEGT. Trimming left V 7 bases short and J 0 bases short, with 10 bases between. There are 13 residues in the CDR3. The CDR3 region is CASIRGSSYEQYF. The CDR3 nucleotides read TGTGCCAGCATACGGGGGAGCTCCTACGAGCAGTACTTC.

This clonotype showed up many times. The chain recombines TRBV6-5 with TRBJ2-7, with 7 bases fitting TRBD2. Trimming cost V 4 bases and J 0 bases; bases outside gene matches: 3. The germline gives CDR1 MNHEY, CDR2 SVGAGI. The CDR3 covers 14 residues. The CDR3 sequence is CASSFAGASYEQYF. The DNA for the CDR3 is TGTGCCAGCAGTTTCGCGGGAGCCTCCTACGAGCAGTACTTC.

The J gene is TRBJ2-7, the V gene TRBV6-2 or TRBV6-3; possibly TRBD2 for D (6 bases). Germline values: CDR1 MNHEY, CDR2 SVGEGT. This CDR3 region has 13 residues. Trimming took off 5 bases at V and 6 bases at J, with 14 bases between the two ends. The CDR3 DNA sequence: TGTGCCAGCAGTAGCCGACTAGTCCCCGAGCAGTACTTC. Its translation: CASSSRLVPEQYF.